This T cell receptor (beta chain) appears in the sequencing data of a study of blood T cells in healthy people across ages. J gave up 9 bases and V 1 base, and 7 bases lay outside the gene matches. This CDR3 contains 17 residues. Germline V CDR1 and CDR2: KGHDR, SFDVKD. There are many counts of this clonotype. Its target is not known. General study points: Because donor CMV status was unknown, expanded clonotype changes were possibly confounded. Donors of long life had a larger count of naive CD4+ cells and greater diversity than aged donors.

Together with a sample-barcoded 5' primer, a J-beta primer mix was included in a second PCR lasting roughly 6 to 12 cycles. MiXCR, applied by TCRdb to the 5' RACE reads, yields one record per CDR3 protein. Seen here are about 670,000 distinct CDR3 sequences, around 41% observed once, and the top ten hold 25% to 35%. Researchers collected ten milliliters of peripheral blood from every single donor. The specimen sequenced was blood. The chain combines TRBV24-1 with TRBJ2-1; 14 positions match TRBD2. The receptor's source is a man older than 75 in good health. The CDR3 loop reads CATSDFGLAGGRGEQFF. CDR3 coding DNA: TGTGCCACCAGTGATTTCGGACTAGCGGGGGGAAGGGGTGAGCAGTTCTTC.